These T cell receptor beta chains were read from a single sample in a study of shared clonotypes between healthy human individuals. Repertoires were generated with immunoSEQ multiplex PCR, while TCRdb's copy carries only in-frame clones and drops some. Of approximately 2.5 million clones listed, over 85% were seen once; the top ten hold approximately 0.37%. The sequenced sample consisted of naive CD4+ T cells from PBMCs. The receptors were sampled from a man aged 18 to 30 in good health. Some clones in this sample may be carry-over from other donors' samples. CDR3s include the opening cysteine and the closing phenylalanine or tryptophan. The order of the fields is J gene, V gene, CDR3 protein.

>TRBJ1-2|TRBV30
CAWSLGGLTNYGYTF
>TRBJ1-2|TRBV7-2
CASSFAEVDGYTF
>TRBJ2-3|TRBV5-1
CASKKGQRTDTQYF
>TRBJ1-1|TRBV7-2
CASSSIRDRRNTEAFF
>TRBJ2-1|TRBV2
CASSTDQGLNEQFF
>TRBJ2-1|TRBV20-1
CSAMGAQEQFF
>TRBJ1-1|TRBV28
CASSLPTGTGEPEAFF
>TRBJ2-2|TRBV7-3
CASSSPGSNTGELFF
>TRBJ2-5|TRBV7-3
CASSSGLAGGMETQYF
>TRBJ2-1|TRBV7-3
CASSLMGPVIYNEQFF
>TRBJ2-5|TRBV18
CASSPQGLAGETQYF
>TRBJ2-3|TRBV5-1
CASSLVREGSGTDTQYF
>TRBJ1-4|TRBV5-1
CASSTPGQGEEKLFF
>TRBJ1-5|TRBV2
CASRQGTALNQPQHF
>TRBJ2-3|TRBV15
CATSREGVRDTQYF
>TRBJ2-6|TRBV18
CASSPIRGGILGANVLTF
>TRBJ2-1|TRBV4-1
CASSQGTRGSYNEQFF
>TRBJ1-2|TRBV7-2
CASSSRALPGDGYTF
>TRBJ2-7|TRBV5-1
CASSRTFYEQYF
>TRBJ1-5|TRBV28
CASSGDRRNQPQHF
>TRBJ2-2|TRBV2
CASSEGATGELFF
>TRBJ2-1|TRBV5-1
CASSLGRQGPYNEQFF
>TRBJ2-7|TRBV5-5
CASKKGGPRSYEQYF
>TRBJ2-7|TRBV5-4
CASSPGSGYYEQYF
>TRBJ1-3|TRBV5-5
CASSTGVQSPGNTIYF
>TRBJ2-7|TRBV5-6
CASSYRTGYSYEQYF